The clone carrying this T cell receptor beta chain has ten or more counts. These data come from a study of early T cells in non-severe SARS-CoV-2 infection. In TCRdb, the 5' RACE reads were re-called with MiXCR into one record per CDR3 protein. The sample yields 20,000 to 25,000 distinct CDR3 sequences, approximately 5.8% seen once. Germline values: CDR1 SNHLY, CDR2 FYNNEI. The CDR3 length is 15 residues. The V and J ends lost 9 bases and 0 bases, in that order; junction bases with no gene match: 5. This chain links TRBV2 with TRBJ1-6, with 7 bases fitting TRBD1. The input for sequencing was whole blood, taken at baseline. The sequence was obtained from an adult who was a healthcare worker with PCR-confirmed SARS-CoV-2 infection or an uninfected control (not recorded which). CDR3 sequence reads: CARTTGSSYNSPLHF. The CDR3 nucleotides read TGTGCCAGAACGACAGGGAGCTCCTATAATTCACCCCTCCACTTT.